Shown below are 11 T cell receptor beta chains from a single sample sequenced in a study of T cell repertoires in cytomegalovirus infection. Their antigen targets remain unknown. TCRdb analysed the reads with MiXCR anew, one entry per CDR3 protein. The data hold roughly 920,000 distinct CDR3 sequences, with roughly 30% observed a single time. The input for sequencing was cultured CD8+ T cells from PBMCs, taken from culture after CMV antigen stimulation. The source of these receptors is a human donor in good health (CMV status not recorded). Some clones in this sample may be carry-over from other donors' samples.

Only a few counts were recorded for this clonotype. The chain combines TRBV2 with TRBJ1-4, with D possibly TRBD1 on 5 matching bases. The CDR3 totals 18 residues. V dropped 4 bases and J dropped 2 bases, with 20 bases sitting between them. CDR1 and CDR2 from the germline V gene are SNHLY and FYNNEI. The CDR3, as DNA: TGTGCCAGCAGTGCGGGGGATAGCTACGTTAGGACTAATGAAAAACTGTTTTTT. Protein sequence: CASSAGDSYVRTNEKLFF.

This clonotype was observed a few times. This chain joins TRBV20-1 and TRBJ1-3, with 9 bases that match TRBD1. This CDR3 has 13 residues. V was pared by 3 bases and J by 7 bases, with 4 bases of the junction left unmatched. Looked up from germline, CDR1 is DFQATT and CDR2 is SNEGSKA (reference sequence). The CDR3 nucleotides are TGCAGTGCTAGGGGACAGGGAGCGAACACCATATATTTT. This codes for CSARGQGANTIYF.

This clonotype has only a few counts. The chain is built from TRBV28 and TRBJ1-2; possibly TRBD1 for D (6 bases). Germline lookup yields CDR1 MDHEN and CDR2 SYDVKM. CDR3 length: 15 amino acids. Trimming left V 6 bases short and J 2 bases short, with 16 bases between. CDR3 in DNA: TGTGCCAGCAGGCCCGGGACACGACTAAACTATGGCTACACCTTC. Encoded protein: CASRPGTRLNYGYTF.

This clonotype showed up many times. The CDR3 is CASSLRGDRPQETQYF. CDR3 DNA sequence: TGTGCCAGCAGCTTAAGGGGAGACAGACCCCAAGAGACCCAGTACTTC. This rearrangement joins TRBV7-6 to TRBJ2-5; tentatively, D is TRBD1 or TRBD2 (5 bases each). Germline CDR1 SGHVS, CDR2 FNYEAQ. This CDR3 contains 16 residues. V shed 2 bases and J shed 1 base, with 14 bases lying between them.

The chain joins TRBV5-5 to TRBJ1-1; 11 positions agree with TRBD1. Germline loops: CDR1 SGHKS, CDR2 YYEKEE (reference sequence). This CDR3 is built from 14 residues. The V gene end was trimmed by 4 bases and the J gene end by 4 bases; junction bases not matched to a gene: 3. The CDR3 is CASSVGTGGTEAFF. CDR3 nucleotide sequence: TGTGCCAGCAGCGTTGGGACAGGGGGCACTGAAGCTTTCTTT.

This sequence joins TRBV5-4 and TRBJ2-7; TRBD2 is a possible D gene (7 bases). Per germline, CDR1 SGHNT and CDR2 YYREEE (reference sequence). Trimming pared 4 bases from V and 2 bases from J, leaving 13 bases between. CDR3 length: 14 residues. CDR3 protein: CASSTRGGPYEQYF. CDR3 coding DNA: TGTGCCAGCAGCACAAGGGGGGGTCCCTACGAGCAGTACTTC.

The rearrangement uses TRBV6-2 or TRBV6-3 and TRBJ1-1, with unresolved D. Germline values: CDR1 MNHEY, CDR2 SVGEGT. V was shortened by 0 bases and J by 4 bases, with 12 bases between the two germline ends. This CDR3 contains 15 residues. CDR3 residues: CASSYSMGSSTEAFF. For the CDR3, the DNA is TGTGCCAGCAGTTACTCGATGGGGTCGAGCACTGAAGCTTTCTTT.

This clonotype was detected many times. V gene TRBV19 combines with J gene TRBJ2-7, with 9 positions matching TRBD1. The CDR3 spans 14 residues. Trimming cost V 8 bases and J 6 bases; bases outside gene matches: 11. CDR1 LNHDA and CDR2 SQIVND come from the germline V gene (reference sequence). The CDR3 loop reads CASVHRQGVFEQYV. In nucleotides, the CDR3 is TGTGCCAGTGTCCACCGACAGGGGGTTTTCGAGCAGTACGTC.

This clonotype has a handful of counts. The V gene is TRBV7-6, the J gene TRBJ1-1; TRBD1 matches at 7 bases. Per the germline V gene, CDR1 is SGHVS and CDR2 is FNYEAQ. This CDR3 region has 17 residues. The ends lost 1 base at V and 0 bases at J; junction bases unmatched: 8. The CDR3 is CASSLVGGGRLNTEAFF. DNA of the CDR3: TGTGCCAGCAGCTTAGTCGGAGGGGGCCGCCTGAACACTGAAGCTTTCTTT. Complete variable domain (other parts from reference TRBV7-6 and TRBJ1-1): GAGVSQSPRYKVTKRGQDVALRCDPISGHVSLYWYRQALGQGPEFLTYFNYEAQQDKSGLPNDRFSAERPEGSISTLTIQRTEQRDSAMYRCASSLVGGGRLNTEAFFGQGTRLTVV.

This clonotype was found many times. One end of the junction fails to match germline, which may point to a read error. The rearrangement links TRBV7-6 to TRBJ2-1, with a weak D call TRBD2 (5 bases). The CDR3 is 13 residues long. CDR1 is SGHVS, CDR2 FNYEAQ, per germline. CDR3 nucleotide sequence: TGTGCCAGCAGTTTAGGAGGAGTTAATGAGCAGTTCTTC. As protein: CASSLGGVNEQFF.

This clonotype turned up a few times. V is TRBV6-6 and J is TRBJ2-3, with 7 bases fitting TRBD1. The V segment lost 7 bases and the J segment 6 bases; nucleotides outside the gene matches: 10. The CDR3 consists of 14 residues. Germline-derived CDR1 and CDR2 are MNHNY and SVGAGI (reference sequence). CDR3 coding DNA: TGTGCCAGCACCTTAAGGGGGCTGCGGGATACGCAGTATTTT. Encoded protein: CASTLRGLRDTQYF.